The 2 T cell receptor beta chains given below trace back to one sample, sequenced in a study of control samples from healthy donors and cancer patients. Profiled with immunoSEQ multiplex PCR; TCRdb holds only in-frame clones, not every one. The sample shows 55,000 to 90,000 clones, under 90% of them seen only once. Sequencing was performed on blood. These receptors were collected from a man aged 50 to 59 in good health.

This clone was observed a single time. The J gene is TRBJ2-3, the V gene TRBV24-1; 10 bases map to TRBD2. The germline gives CDR1 KGHDR, CDR2 SFDVKD. The CDR3 is 22 amino acids. V lost 1 base and J lost 0; bases outside the gene matches: 18. CDR3 DNA sequence: TGTGCCACCAGTGATTTACGCAACCAGAGGCTAGCGGGGGCTTTAAGCACAGATACGCAGTATTTT. This translates into CATSDLRNQRLAGALSTDTQYF.

This clone occurred once. This chain connects TRBV7-9 to TRBJ2-3; D is unresolved. Trimming pared 5 bases from V and 4 bases from J, leaving 10 bases between. This CDR3 has 13 residues. CDR1 is SEHNR and CDR2 is FQNEAQ in the germline V gene (reference sequence). Here the CDR3 DNA reads TGTGCCAGCAGCCACCTCGGCGCAGATACGCAGTATTTT. Translated: CASSHLGADTQYF.